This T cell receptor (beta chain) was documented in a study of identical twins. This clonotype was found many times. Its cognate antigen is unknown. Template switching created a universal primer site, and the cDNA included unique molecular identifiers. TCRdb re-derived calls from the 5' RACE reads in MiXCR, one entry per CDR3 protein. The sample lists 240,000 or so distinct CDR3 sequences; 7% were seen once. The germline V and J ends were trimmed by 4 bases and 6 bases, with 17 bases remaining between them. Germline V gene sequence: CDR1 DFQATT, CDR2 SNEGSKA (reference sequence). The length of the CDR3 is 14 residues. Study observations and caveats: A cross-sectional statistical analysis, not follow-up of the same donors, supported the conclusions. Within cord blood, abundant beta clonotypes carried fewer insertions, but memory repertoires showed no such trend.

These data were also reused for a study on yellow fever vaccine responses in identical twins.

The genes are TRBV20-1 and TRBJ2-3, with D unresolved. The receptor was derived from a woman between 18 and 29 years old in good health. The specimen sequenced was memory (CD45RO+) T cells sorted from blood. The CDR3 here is CSAMGSAIGDTQYF. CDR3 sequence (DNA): TGCAGTGCTATGGGATCAGCCATAGGGGATACGCAGTATTTT.